A selection of T cell receptor beta chains follows, all from one sample in a study of OX40 agonist ivuxolimab in advanced cancers. The method was immunoSEQ multiplex PCR; TCRdb's version includes in-frame clones alone and lacks a portion of them. Altogether some 100,000 clones are present, 94% being singletons, with the ten largest covering around 3%. This sample comprised CD4+ or CD8+ T cells sorted from blood, obtained in a trial of the OX40 agonist ivuxolimab. Receptors originate from an adult with an advanced solid tumor such as melanoma, head and neck, liver or kidney cancer. Each CDR3 is given with its conserved first and last residue. The D gene is left open where the match is weak. The listing skips clone size in some rows; elsewhere it reads once, few, many or a size class.

D: .; size: .; J: TRBJ2-7; V: TRBV6-5; CDR3: CASSYESTEWSTEQYF; DNA: TGTGCCAGCAGTTACGAGTCTACAGAGTGGTCAACCGAGCAGTACTTC
D: .; size: .; J: TRBJ1-1; V: TRBV20-1; CDR3: CSAPSNTEAFF; DNA: TGCAGTGCTCCATCGAACACTGAAGCTTTCTTT
D: .; size: .; J: TRBJ2-7; V: TRBV6-1; CDR3: CASSYGGQYF; DNA: TGTGCCAGCAGTTATGGTGGGCAGTACTTC
D: TRBD1; size: .; J: TRBJ2-7; V: TRBV27; CDR3: CASRQDRGQVEQYF; DNA: TGTGCCAGCAGACAAGACAGGGGGCAAGTCGAGCAGTACTTC
D: .; size: .; J: TRBJ2-5; V: TRBV10-1; CDR3: CASSGPGTGETQYF; DNA: TGCGCCAGCAGTGGCCCCGGGACGGGAGAGACCCAGTACTTC
D: TRBD2; size: once; J: TRBJ2-7; V: TRBV15; CDR3: CATSGLGGGSYEQYF; DNA: TGTGCCACCAGCGGTCTGGGGGGGGGCTCCTACGAGCAGTACTTC
D: .; size: .; J: TRBJ1-1; V: TRBV7-6; CDR3: CASSLGGSGTEAFF; DNA: TGTGCCAGCAGCTTAGGGGGGTCTGGCACTGAAGCTTTCTTT
D: TRBD1; size: .; J: TRBJ2-2; V: TRBV6-5; CDR3: CASSLGQGASGELFF; DNA: TGTGCCAGCAGTCTAGGCCAGGGGGCATCCGGGGAGCTGTTTTTT
D: .; size: .; J: TRBJ1-6; V: TRBV4-2; CDR3: CASSQDKGSRTPLHF; DNA: TGTGCCAGCAGCCAAGATAAAGGGAGTAGGACACCCCTCCACTTT
D: .; size: .; J: TRBJ1-1; V: TRBV4-1; CDR3: CASSQGNVRPNTEAFF; DNA: TGCGCCAGCAGCCAAGGAAACGTCAGGCCGAACACTGAAGCTTTCTTT
D: .; size: .; J: TRBJ2-2; V: TRBV6-6; CDR3: CASSGGRTGELFF; DNA: TGTGCCAGCAGTGGGGGTCGCACCGGGGAGCTGTTTTTT
D: TRBD1; size: .; J: TRBJ2-3; V: TRBV9; CDR3: CASSRDRATDTQYF; DNA: TGTGCCAGCAGCCGGGACAGGGCGACAGATACGCAGTATTTT
D: TRBD1; size: .; J: TRBJ1-2; V: TRBV29-1; CDR3: CSVALPGQGVYGYTF; DNA: TGCAGCGTTGCTCTACCGGGACAGGGAGTCTATGGCTACACCTTC
D: TRBD2; size: .; J: TRBJ2-5; V: TRBV6-1; CDR3: CASSLAGGSQETQYF; DNA: TGTGCCAGCAGTTTAGCGGGGGGTTCCCAAGAGACCCAGTACTTC
D: .; size: .; J: TRBJ1-2; V: TRBV7-2; CDR3: CASSFWDGEDYTF; DNA: TGTGCCAGCAGCTTCTGGGACGGAGAGGACTACACCTTC
D: TRBD1; size: .; J: TRBJ1-2; V: TRBV2; CDR3: CASSLAEGRGQGYTF; DNA: TGTGCCAGCAGCCTAGCTGAAGGCAGGGGGCAAGGCTACACCTTC
D: .; size: .; J: TRBJ2-7; V: TRBV9; CDR3: CASSPRRAPLYEQYF; DNA: TGTGCCAGCAGCCCCCGGCGAGCTCCCCTATACGAGCAGTACTTC
D: .; size: once; J: TRBJ1-4; V: TRBV12-5; CDR3: CASGRTDSYNEKLFF; DNA: TGTGCTAGTGGACGGACCGACAGTTATAATGAAAAACTGTTTTTT
D: .; size: .; J: TRBJ1-4; V: TRBV27; CDR3: CASSGIGASWEKLFF; DNA: TGTGCCAGCAGTGGAATCGGGGCCAGTTGGGAAAAACTGTTTTTT
D: TRBD1; size: .; J: TRBJ1-1; V: TRBV7-9; CDR3: CASEKGDRANTEAFF; DNA: TGTGCCAGCGAAAAAGGGGACAGGGCGAACACTGAAGCTTTCTTT
D: .; size: .; J: TRBJ1-6; V: TRBV7-2; CDR3: CASSPFTGQYNSPLHF; DNA: TGTGCCAGCAGCCCCTTCACCGGACAGTATAATTCACCCCTCCACTTT
D: TRBD1; size: .; J: TRBJ2-7; V: TRBV27; CDR3: CASSSQGAYEQYF; DNA: TGTGCCAGCAGTTCTCAGGGGGCATACGAGCAGTACTTC
D: .; size: .; J: TRBJ2-5; V: TRBV30; CDR3: CAWSVWQGETQYF; DNA: TGTGCCTGGAGTGTGTGGCAGGGGGAGACCCAGTACTTC
D: .; size: .; J: TRBJ1-1; V: TRBV27; CDR3: CASSPQVSREAFF; DNA: TGTGCCAGCAGTCCCCAAGTGAGCAGGGAAGCTTTCTTT
D: .; size: few; J: TRBJ1-2; V: TRBV4-1; CDR3: CASSQEPGVYGYTF; DNA: TGCGCCAGCAGCCAAGAGCCAGGAGTCTATGGCTACACCTTC
D: .; size: once; J: TRBJ1-2; V: TRBV7-8; CDR3: CASPGAMNGYTF; DNA: TGTGCCAGCCCAGGGGCGATGAACGGCTACACCTTC
D: TRBD1; size: .; J: TRBJ2-7; V: TRBV23-1; CDR3: CATKIRTGSGEQYF; DNA: TGCGCCACCAAGATTAGGACAGGGTCGGGAGAGCAGTACTTC
D: .; size: .; J: TRBJ1-6; V: TRBV25-1; CDR3: CASSDTASLHF; DNA: TGTGCCAGCAGTGATACAGCCTCCCTCCACTTT
D: .; size: .; J: TRBJ2-2; V: TRBV6-6; CDR3: CASSYSGGELFF; DNA: TGTGCCAGCAGTTACTCGGGCGGGGAGCTGTTTTTT